A selection of T cell receptor beta chains follows, all from one sample in a study of blood T cell repertoires in COVID-19. Here immunoSEQ multiplex PCR was the method, and the copy in TCRdb shows in-frame clones only, minus some. This sample has around 150,000 clones, with 90% to 95% found just once. Sequencing was carried out using peripheral blood. The receptors were gathered from a woman aged 45-59 years with acute or convalescent COVID-19. CDR3s include the opening cysteine and the closing phenylalanine or tryptophan. A D gene is named only where the DNA matches it firmly. A clone size is listed for some rows: how often the clone was seen (once, few, many), or a class if it is expanded.

clone size,V gene,J gene,D gene,CDR3 protein,CDR3 DNA
NA,TRBV9,TRBJ2-1,TRBD1,CASSPPGGSSYNEQFF,TGTGCCAGCAGCCCCCCAGGGGGCTCGTCCTACAATGAGCAGTTCTTC
NA,TRBV25-1,TRBJ2-2,TRBD1,CASRQGNTGELFF,TGTGCCAGTCGACAGGGGAACACCGGGGAGCTGTTTTTT
NA,TRBV7-3,TRBJ2-2,TRBD1,CASSTRDRGTGELFF,TGTGCCAGCAGCACCCGGGACAGGGGCACCGGGGAGCTGTTTTTT
NA,TRBV7-2,TRBJ1-1,NA,CASSISTVNTEAFF,TGTGCCAGCAGCATATCGACAGTGAACACTGAAGCTTTCTTT
once,TRBV6-1,TRBJ1-6,NA,CASSEGKGYYNSPLHF,TGTGCCAGCAGTGAAGGGAAGGGGTACTATAATTCACCCCTCCACTTT
NA,TRBV19,TRBJ2-7,NA,CASTAGRGSYEQYF,TGTGCCAGTACTGCGGGACGGGGTTCCTACGAGCAGTACTTC
NA,TRBV6-2/TRBV6-3,TRBJ1-2,TRBD1,CASSSTGDYGYTF,TGTGCCAGCAGCTCAACAGGGGACTATGGCTACACCTTC
NA,TRBV6-2/TRBV6-3,TRBJ1-3,NA,CASSVTVSGNTIYF,TGTGCCAGCAGCGTGACAGTCTCTGGAAACACCATATATTTT
NA,TRBV19,TRBJ1-5,TRBD1,CASSKSRAAGGSQPQHF,TGTGCCAGTAGTAAGAGTAGGGCGGCAGGGGGGAGTCAGCCCCAGCATTTT
NA,TRBV5-1,TRBJ2-5,NA,CASSSGTSTKTQYF,TGCGCCAGCAGCTCCGGGACTTCTACTAAGACCCAGTACTTC
NA,TRBV29-1,TRBJ2-1,NA,CSVESRREQFF,TGCAGCGTTGAATCCCGTCGGGAGCAGTTCTTC
once,TRBV7-3,TRBJ2-1,NA,CASSLSVFNEQFF,TGTGCCAGCAGCTTAAGCGTCTTCAATGAGCAGTTCTTC
NA,TRBV5-1,TRBJ1-1,NA,CASSFQGKNTEAFF,TGCGCCAGCAGCTTCCAGGGGAAGAACACTGAAGCTTTCTTT
NA,TRBV11-2,TRBJ2-7,NA,CASSLETAASYEQYF,TGTGCCAGCAGTCTGGAGACTGCAGCCTCCTACGAGCAGTACTTC
NA,TRBV11-2,TRBJ2-5,NA,CASSPTGLGQETQYF,TGTGCCAGCAGCCCAACAGGGTTGGGTCAAGAGACCCAGTACTTC
NA,TRBV7-5,TRBJ1-5,NA,CARSLVKKSGRRCSNQPQHF,TGTGCCAGAAGCTTAGTGAAGAAGTCCGGCCGGAGGTGTAGCAATCAGCCCCAGCATTTT
NA,TRBV30,TRBJ1-1,NA,CAWSVIGGYTEAFF,TGTGCCTGGAGTGTAATCGGGGGGTACACTGAAGCTTTCTTT
NA,TRBV2,TRBJ2-3,TRBD2,CASSEVASGTDTQYF,TGTGCCAGCAGTGAAGTGGCTAGCGGGACTGATACGCAGTATTTT
NA,TRBV10-3,TRBJ2-3,TRBD1,CAISDGQGSGTQYF,TGTGCCATCAGTGACGGACAGGGGTCAGGTACGCAGTATTTT
NA,TRBV7-9,TRBJ2-1,TRBD2,CASSLRESLAGINEQFF,TGTGCCAGCAGCTTAAGGGAGAGCCTAGCGGGCATCAATGAGCAGTTCTTC
once,TRBV7-9,TRBJ1-2,TRBD1,CASSSTGGPANYGYTF,TGTGCCAGCAGCTCCACAGGGGGACCAGCTAACTATGGCTACACCTTC
NA,TRBV5-8,TRBJ1-5,NA,CASSLYSGSNQPQHF,TGTGCCAGCAGCTTGTATTCAGGAAGCAATCAGCCCCAGCATTTT
once,TRBV19,TRBJ1-5,NA,CASSIGRQINQPQHF,TGTGCCAGTAGTATTGGGCGCCAAATCAATCAGCCCCAGCATTTT
NA,TRBV10-3,TRBJ2-2,NA,CAISSGANTGELFF,TGTGCCATTTCATCGGGGGCGAACACCGGGGAGCTGTTTTTT
NA,TRBV11-2,TRBJ2-3,NA,CASSSIDLVEGTDTQYF,TGTGCCAGCAGCTCCATAGACTTAGTGGAGGGCACAGATACGCAGTATTTT
NA,TRBV18,TRBJ2-7,TRBD1,CASSPRDSSYEQYF,TGTGCCAGCTCACCCCGGGACAGCTCCTACGAGCAGTACTTC
NA,TRBV4-1,TRBJ1-4,NA,CASSLGAGRAINEKLFF,TGCGCCAGCAGCCTCGGAGCCGGGCGGGCGATTAATGAAAAACTGTTTTTT
NA,TRBV7-2,TRBJ2-7,NA,CASSLGDWGLGEQYF,TGTGCCAGCAGCTTAGGGGACTGGGGATTAGGGGAGCAGTACTTC
NA,TRBV30,TRBJ2-5,NA,CAWSEGRRETQYF,TGTGCCTGGAGTGAGGGGCGGCGAGAGACCCAGTACTTC
NA,TRBV9,TRBJ2-1,TRBD2,CASSVKGRAASNEQFF,TGTGCCAGCAGCGTAAAGGGGAGGGCCGCGAGCAATGAGCAGTTCTTC
NA,TRBV5-1,TRBJ2-1,TRBD2,CASSLGGGGVYNEQFF,TGCGCCAGCAGCTTGGGCGGCGGGGGGGTATACAATGAGCAGTTCTTC
NA,TRBV15,TRBJ1-1,TRBD1,CATSRAQGWDTEAFF,TGTGCCACCAGCAGAGCACAGGGGTGGGACACTGAAGCTTTCTTT
NA,TRBV19,TRBJ2-1,NA,CASAKNNEQFF,TGTGCCAGTGCTAAAAACAATGAGCAGTTCTTC
NA,TRBV9,TRBJ1-1,TRBD1,CASSPRDRGNTEAFF,TGTGCCAGCAGCCCAAGGGACAGGGGGAACACTGAAGCTTTCTTT
NA,TRBV7-8,TRBJ2-5,NA,CASSLLAEEGTQYF,TGTGCCAGCAGCCTACTAGCCGAAGAGGGGACCCAGTACTTC
NA,TRBV6-5,TRBJ2-7,NA,CASSPLRVPYEQYF,TGTGCCAGCAGTCCGCTGAGGGTCCCCTACGAGCAGTACTTC
NA,TRBV11-2,TRBJ2-7,TRBD2,CASSLTAGGSYEQYF,TGTGCCAGCAGCTTAACAGCGGGGGGCTCCTACGAGCAGTACTTC
once,TRBV6-5,TRBJ1-2,TRBD1,CASSYAAGQGDGGYTF,TGTGCCAGCAGTTACGCAGCGGGACAGGGGGACGGAGGCTACACCTTC
NA,TRBV18,TRBJ1-4,NA,CASSPRNPGGTNEKLFF,TGTGCCAGCTCACCAAGGAATCCCGGAGGGACTAATGAAAAACTGTTTTTT
NA,TRBV7-6,TRBJ1-1,NA,CASSLAAGPGTEAFF,TGTGCCAGCAGCTTAGCTGCGGGGCCGGGCACTGAAGCTTTCTTT
NA,TRBV7-2,TRBJ2-3,NA,CASSLETSRNTQYF,TGTGCCAGCAGCTTAGAGACTAGTAGAAATACGCAGTATTTT
NA,TRBV7-2,TRBJ2-1,TRBD2,CASSYSLAGGPSRNEQFF,TGTGCCAGCAGCTATTCACTAGCGGGGGGGCCCTCTCGCAATGAGCAGTTCTTC
NA,TRBV5-1,TRBJ2-7,TRBD1,CASSLASGGRPNEQYF,TGCGCCAGCAGCTTGGCCTCAGGGGGCAGGCCTAACGAGCAGTACTTC
few,TRBV6-5,TRBJ2-2,TRBD1,CASSYDRGFAGELFF,TGTGCCAGCAGTTACGACAGGGGATTCGCCGGGGAGCTGTTTTTT
NA,TRBV30,TRBJ2-1,TRBD2,CAWSNVLAGYNEQFF,TGTGCCTGGAGTAATGTTTTAGCGGGGTACAATGAGCAGTTCTTC
NA,TRBV28,TRBJ2-1,NA,CASSSRGARSYNEQFF,TGTGCCAGCAGTTCCAGGGGCGCCCGCTCCTACAATGAGCAGTTCTTC